Listed below are T cell receptor beta chains from one sample, sequenced in a study of shared clonotypes between healthy human individuals. Assay used: immunoSEQ multiplex PCR; TCRdb lists only in-frame clones, some missing. The sample shows about 2.1 million clones, about 93% of them seen only once. The sequenced sample was naive CD8+ T cells from PBMCs. These receptors all stem from a man between 18 and 29 years old in good health. Some clones in this sample may be carry-over from other donors' samples. Both conserved end residues are trimmed from each CDR3. The size entry is marked missing in some rows and otherwise reads once, few, many or a size class.

>-|TRBV5-6
ASSLEVGGIYNEQF
>-|TRBV19
ASSVDTIEQF
>-|TRBV19
ASPPTPRGYT
>-|TRBV19
ASSTKETLNSYNEQF
>-|TRBV6-6
ASSYSTRGVYNEQF
>-|TRBV30
AWSWGDYGYT
>-|TRBV6-6
ASSYSVHTRSYEQY
>-|TRBV27
ASSFTGDTGELF
>-|TRBV5-6
ASSLRGGFGYEQY
>once|TRBV28
ASSPYPGSEQY
>-|TRBV6-5
ASSYLIPGNYGYT
>once|TRBV7-9
ASSLSPNTGELF
>-|TRBV7-6
ASSLGVAGTHNEQF
>-|TRBV2
ASREGRAVSEQY
>few|TRBV6-5
ASSYSPMGDGYT
>-|TRBV7-9
ASSLVPSGYNEQF
>-|TRBV5-6
ASSLREAYEQY
>-|TRBV4-1
ASSQFLVLNEKLF
>-|TRBV4-2
ASSPDGLGSLFYEQY
>-|TRBV4-2
ASSIGTSGGYEQY
>-|TRBV19
ASSIPSSYEQY
>-|TRBV27
ASSGWPGRTEAF
>-|TRBV10-3
AIGPLQFSYNEQF
>-|TRBV5-6
ASSLGAGWSDTQY
>-|TRBV19
ASSIPGQFRNEQF
>-|TRBV1
TSSQEGAGENYEQY
>-|TRBV7-9
ASSTTATNEKLF
>-|TRBV30
AWSRANTEAF